Shown below are 16 T cell receptor beta chains from a single sample sequenced in a study of T cell repertoires in cytomegalovirus infection. TCRdb reprocessed the reads via MiXCR and lists one record per CDR3 protein. The data show about 360,000 distinct CDR3 sequences, 15% to 20% seen once. The sequencing sample was made of PBMCs. These receptors originate from a human donor in good health (CMV status not recorded). Some clones in this sample may be carry-over from other donors' samples.

The chain carries TRBV20-1 and TRBJ2-1; D uncertain. The CDR3 extends over 14 amino acids. Germline loops: CDR1 DFQATT, CDR2 SNEGSKA (reference sequence). The V end lost 3 bases, the J end lost 0 bases, and 9 bases lay between the germline ends. CDR3 DNA: TGCAGTGCTAGCCGGAAGATCTCCTACAATGAGCAGTTCTTC. This encodes CSASRKISYNEQFF.

CDR3 sequence (DNA): TGTGCCGCCAGGGGAGGGGAAAAACTGTTTTTT. It yields the protein CAARGGEKLFF. The chain carries TRBV6-5 and TRBJ1-4; possibly TRBD1 for D (6 bases). Germline CDR1 reads MNHEY; CDR2 reads SVGAGI. There are 11 residues in the CDR3. The V end was cut by 11 bases, the J end by 8 bases, with 12 bases between.

This clonotype was found many times. The chain uses TRBV7-2 and TRBJ1-6; the match to TRBD1 covers 7 bases. The CDR3 sequence is 14 residues long. Trimming at V came to 8 bases and at J to 8 bases, leaving 9 bases not matched to a gene. The germline gives CDR1 SGHTA, CDR2 FQGNSA. As DNA, the CDR3 is TGTGCCAGCGGGGGGGGGACAGACTATTCACCCCTCCACTTT. It specifies CASGGGTDYSPLHF.

This clonotype showed up many times. The chain employs TRBV7-6 and TRBJ1-5; D uncertain. The CDR3 has 14 residues. Germline CDR1 SGHVS, CDR2 FNYEAQ. V lost 0 bases and J 3 bases, leaving 6 bases between the germline ends. The CDR3 DNA follows: TGTGCCAGCAGCTTAGCAGGGTACAATCAGCCCCAGCATTTT. Residues: CASSLAGYNQPQHF.

The CDR3 loop reads CASREGASGAFF. The CDR3 nucleotides are TGTGCCAGCAGAGAGGGGGCCTCCGGAGCTTTCTTT. The rearrangement uses TRBV12-3 or TRBV12-4 and TRBJ1-1, with TRBD1 matching 7 bases. The length of the CDR3 is 12 residues. V shed 6 bases and J 10 bases; nucleotides not matched to a gene: 8.

This clonotype showed up many times. CDR3 loop: CASSTREVTYEQYF. CDR3 nucleotides: TGTGCCAGCAGCACCAGGGAAGTTACCTACGAGCAGTACTTC. This chain links TRBV7-9 with TRBJ2-7, with D perhaps TRBD1 (5 bases). V was cut by 5 bases and J by 2 bases, with 13 bases left in between. This CDR3 spans 14 amino acids. Germline values: CDR1 SEHNR, CDR2 FQNEAQ (reference sequence).

The chain recombines TRBV20-1 with TRBJ2-7; 8 bases match TRBD2. The CDR3 contains 14 residues. The junction had 6 bases not matched to a gene; V was cut back by 4 bases and J by 1 base. CDR1 is DFQATT and CDR2 is SNEGSKA in the germline V gene (reference sequence). The CDR3 nucleotides read TGCAGTGCTACTGCTAGCGGGCAATCCTACGAGCAGTACTTC. Protein sequence: CSATASGQSYEQYF.

The gene calls are TRBV19 and TRBJ1-6; D is perhaps TRBD1 (5 bases). The length of the CDR3 is 14 residues. The ends were cut back, 9 bases at V and 4 bases at J, with 13 bases in the middle. Germline V gives CDR1 LNHDA, CDR2 SQIVND (reference sequence). The CDR3 region has the DNA TGTGCCAGCTCAAGACAGTTTTATAATTCACCCCTCCACTTT. It is translated as CASSRQFYNSPLHF.

In its sample, this clonotype was seen many times. This chain uses TRBV7-8 with TRBJ1-1; D is uncertain. V was pared by 5 bases and J by 4 bases, with 14 bases between. This CDR3 is 14 amino acids long. Germline values: CDR1 SGHVS, CDR2 FQNEAQ. The CDR3 protein is CASSQPNTFTEAFF. The CDR3 nucleotides read TGTGCCAGCAGCCAACCGAACACCTTCACTGAAGCTTTCTTT.

The V gene is TRBV12-5, the J gene TRBJ1-2; 9 nucleotides align to TRBD1. J was trimmed by 8 bases and V by 1 base; bases with no gene match: 5. There are 14 residues in the CDR3. CDR1 LGHNT and CDR2 FRNRAP come from the germline V gene. CDR3 sequence (DNA): TGTGCTAGTGGTTTGGATGGACAGGGGAGCGGCTACACCTTC. This codes for CASGLDGQGSGYTF. Full variable domain (missing parts from reference TRBV12-5 and TRBJ1-2): DARVTQTPRHKVTEMGQEVTMRCQPILGHNTVFWYRQTMMQGLELLAYFRNRAPLDDSGMPKDRFSAEMPDATLATLKIQPSEPRDSAVYFCASGLDGQGSGYTFGSGTRLTVV.

This clonotype was detected many times. This chain joins TRBV7-7 and TRBJ2-1, with no clear D. The V and J ends lost 2 bases and 0 bases respectively, with 11 bases between them. CDR1 and CDR2 from the germline V gene are SSHAT and FNYEAQ (reference sequence). The CDR3 runs 16 residues. CDR3 protein: CASSLRHGRSYNEQFF. CDR3 coding DNA: TGTGCCAGCAGCTTACGGCATGGACGCTCCTACAATGAGCAGTTCTTC.

Worth noting for this clonotype: Relative to the germline gene, one junction end is altered; a read error may explain this. J is TRBJ2-6 and V is TRBV7-6, with D possibly being TRBD1 (5 bases). The CDR3 is 15 amino acids. Germline V CDR1 and CDR2: SGHVS, FNYEAQ. CDR3 sequence (DNA): TGTGCCAGCAGCCCTCGGAGCTCTGGGGCCACCGTCCTGACTTTC. This codes for CASSPRSSGATVLTF.

Turning to this clonotype: This may be a read error, as it is one base from a much larger clone. The V gene is TRBV12-3 or TRBV12-4, the J gene TRBJ2-3; D remains unclear. V was pared by 3 bases and J by 2 bases, with 9 bases between. The CDR3 covers 14 residues. CDR3 coding DNA: TGTGCCAGCAGTTTCAACAGCTACACAGATACGCAGTATTTT. Translated, it gives CASSFNSYTDTQYF.

The CDR3 DNA reads as TGTGCCAGCTCACTACCTTCCAGGGGTGAAAAACTGTTTTTT. Its translation: CASSLPSRGEKLFF. The chain links TRBV18 to TRBJ1-4; tentative D call: TRBD1 (6 bases). Germline CDR1 reads KGHSH; CDR2 reads LQKENI. CDR3 size: 14 residues. V was trimmed by 4 bases and J by 7 bases, leaving 13 bases between them.

The chain employs TRBV12-3 or TRBV12-4 and TRBJ2-2; 8 bases align to TRBD2. This CDR3 is built from 13 residues. J lost 6 bases, V lost 6 bases, and 3 bases had no gene match. The CDR3 sequence: CASSAGGPGELFF. The CDR3 coding sequence is TGTGCCAGCAGCGCGGGGGGTCCCGGGGAGCTGTTTTTT.

This clonotype was counted a few times. This chain links TRBV12-3 or TRBV12-4 with TRBJ2-3; 13 bases are shared with TRBD2. The CDR3 is 18 residues long. V shed 4 bases, J shed 5 bases, and the junction held 12 bases outside the gene matches. The CDR3 is CASSSSRLAGGRLDTQYF. The CDR3 region has the DNA TGTGCCAGCAGTTCAAGCCGACTAGCGGGAGGTCGGTTAGATACGCAGTATTTT.